This record concerns one T cell receptor (beta chain) sequence. The data derive from a study of cytomegalovirus exposure and HLA in healthy donors. Germline lookup yields CDR1 SGHVS and CDR2 FQNEAQ. The CDR3 runs to 14 residues. Vbeta (60) and Jbeta (13) primers were used in the PCR. Here immunoSEQ multiplex PCR was the method, and the copy in TCRdb shows in-frame clones only, minus some. Altogether tens of thousands of clones are present, approximately 74% being singletons, with the ten largest covering roughly 6.1%. The chain joins TRBV7-8 to TRBJ2-7, with 7 bases that match TRBD1. The closer fit of TRBJ2-5 to the DNA end suggests the J call may be wrong. The clonotype originates from a woman between 50 and 59 years old in good health and CMV-seropositive. Sequences were obtained from PBMCs. CDR3 residues: CASSPRDSQETQYF. The CDR3 DNA reads TGTGCCAGCAGCCCTAGGGACAGCCAAGAGACCCAGTACTTC.